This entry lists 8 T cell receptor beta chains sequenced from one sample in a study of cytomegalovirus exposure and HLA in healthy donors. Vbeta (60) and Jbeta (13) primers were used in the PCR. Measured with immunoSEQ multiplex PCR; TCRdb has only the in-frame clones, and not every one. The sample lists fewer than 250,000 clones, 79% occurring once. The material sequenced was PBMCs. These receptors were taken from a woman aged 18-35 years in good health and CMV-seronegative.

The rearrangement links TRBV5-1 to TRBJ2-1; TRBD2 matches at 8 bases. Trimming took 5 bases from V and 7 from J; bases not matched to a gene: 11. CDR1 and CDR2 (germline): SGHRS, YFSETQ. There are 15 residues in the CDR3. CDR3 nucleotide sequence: TGCGCCAGCAGGCCCGGGACTAGGGCTCTTAATGAGCAGTTCTTC. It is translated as CASRPGTRALNEQFF.

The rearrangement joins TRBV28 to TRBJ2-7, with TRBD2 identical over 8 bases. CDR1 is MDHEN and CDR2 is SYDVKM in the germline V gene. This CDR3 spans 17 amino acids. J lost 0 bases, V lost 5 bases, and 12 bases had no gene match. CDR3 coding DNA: TGTGCCAGCAGTCCCCCCCTGGGTAGCGGGGCCTCCTACGAGCAGTACTTC. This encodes CASSPPLGSGASYEQYF.

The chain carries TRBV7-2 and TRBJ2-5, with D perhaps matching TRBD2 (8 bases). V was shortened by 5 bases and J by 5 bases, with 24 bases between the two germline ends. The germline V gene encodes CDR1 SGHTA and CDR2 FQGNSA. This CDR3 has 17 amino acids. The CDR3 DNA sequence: TGTGCCAGCAGCCTAGGAGGGGGCGGACTAGCTAAGGAGACCCAGTACTTC. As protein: CASSLGGGGLAKETQYF.

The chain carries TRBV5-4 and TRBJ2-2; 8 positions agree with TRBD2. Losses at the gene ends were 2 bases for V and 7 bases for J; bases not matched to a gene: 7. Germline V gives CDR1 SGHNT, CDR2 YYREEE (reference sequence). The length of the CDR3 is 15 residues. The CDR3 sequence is CASSLLAEGGGELFF. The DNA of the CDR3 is TGTGCCAGCAGCTTACTAGCGGAGGGGGGCGGGGAGCTGTTTTTT.

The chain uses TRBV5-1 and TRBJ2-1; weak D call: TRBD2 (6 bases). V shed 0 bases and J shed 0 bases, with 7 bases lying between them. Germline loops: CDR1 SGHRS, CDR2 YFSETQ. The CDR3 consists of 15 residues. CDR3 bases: TGCGCCAGCAGCTTGGACGGGAGCTCCTACAATGAGCAGTTCTTC. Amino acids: CASSLDGSSYNEQFF. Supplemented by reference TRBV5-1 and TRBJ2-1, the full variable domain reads KAGVTQTPRYLIKTRGQQVTLSCSPISGHRSVSWYQQTPGQGLQFLFEYFSETQRNKGNFPGRFSGRQFSNSRSEMNVSTLELGDSALYLCASSLDGSSYNEQFFGPGTRLTVL.

CDR3 sequence: CASSPGGAGGATQYF. CDR3 DNA: TGTGCCAGCAGCCCCGGAGGAGCGGGGGGGGCGACCCAGTACTTC. V is TRBV5-4 and J is TRBJ2-5, with TRBD2 identical over 10 bases. CDR1 and CDR2 from the germline V gene are SGHNT and YYREEE (reference sequence). V was clipped by 4 bases and J by 7 bases; unmatched bases: 10. The CDR3 sequence is 15 residues long.

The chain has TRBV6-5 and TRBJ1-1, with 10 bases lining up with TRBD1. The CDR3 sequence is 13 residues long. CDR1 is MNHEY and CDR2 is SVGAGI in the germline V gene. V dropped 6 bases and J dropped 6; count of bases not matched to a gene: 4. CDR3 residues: CASSLGQGAEAFF. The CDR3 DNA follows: TGTGCCAGCAGCCTCGGACAGGGGGCTGAAGCTTTCTTT.

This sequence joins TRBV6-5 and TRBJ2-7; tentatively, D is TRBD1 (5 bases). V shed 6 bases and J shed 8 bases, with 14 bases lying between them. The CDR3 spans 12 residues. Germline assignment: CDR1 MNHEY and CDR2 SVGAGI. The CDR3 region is CASSPEPGQQYF. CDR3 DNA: TGTGCCAGCAGCCCCGAGCCAGGGCAGCAGTACTTC.